This T cell receptor beta chain came from a study of shared clonotypes between healthy human individuals. Trimming at V came to 5 bases and at J to 7 bases, leaving 6 bases not matched to a gene. Per the germline V gene, CDR1 is LNHDA and CDR2 is SQIVND (reference sequence). CDR3 size: 14 residues. Details on this clone: Its target is unknown.

Points from the study as a whole: The study generally estimated greater richness for naive than memory subsets.

TCRdb's copy holds only in-frame clones and misses some; the assay was immunoSEQ multiplex PCR. The sample lists some 2,100,000 clones; about 94% were seen once. The sample consisted of naive CD4+ T cells sorted from blood. Specified subset: CD45RA+ positively selected. The rearrangement uses TRBV19 and TRBJ1-4, with 8 bases identical to TRBD1. This receptor was taken from a man between 18 and 29 years old in good health. In DNA form, the CDR3 reads TGTGCCAGTAGTGTGGACAGGGACGGTGAAAAACTGTTTTTT. Translation: CASSVDRDGEKLFF.